This T cell receptor (beta chain) appears in the sequencing data of a study of regulatory T cells in long-lasting Graves disease (dated by TCRdb to about 2021). A note on the overall study: Newly diagnosed Graves' disease patients had taken antithyroid drugs for less than 3 months. The study was conducted in China and was registered as a clinical trial. A total of some 35 samples underwent TCR sequencing: roughly 13 from persistent and approximately 20 from newly diagnosed Graves' disease patients. Persistent Graves' disease patients were compared with newly diagnosed Graves' disease patients by peripheral blood TCR sequencing and RNA sequencing. Paper-wide results and their limitations: Sequencing and analysis were restricted to the TCR beta chain. A larger number of public clonotypes was shared among persistent patients (more than 2,500) than among newly diagnosed patients (approximately 930). Lower TCR Shannon entropy and fewer highly expanded clones were observed in persistent Graves' disease patients than in newly diagnosed patients, which suggested clonal expansion. Because the primary lesion, thyroid tissue, could not be accessed, the study looked at peripheral blood alone. As a limitation, the authors acknowledged that the small sample size may reduce accuracy. TRBV28, TRBJ1-2 and TRBJ2-5 were preferentially used in persistent disease, while TRBV20-1 and TRBJ2-1 were favored in newly diagnosed disease.

The time point label corresponds to: newly diagnosed GD, antithyroid drugs for less than 3 months. RNA was extracted from PBMCs in TRIzol for both TCR sequencing and RNA sequencing. The diagnosis of Graves' disease followed American Thyroid Association guidelines. The patients came from an endocrinology department in Xi'an, China. Each patient gave about 9.1 milliliters of peripheral blood, collected in an EDTA anticoagulant tube. Ficoll Paque Plus density gradient separation was used to isolate PBMCs, and no further T cell sorting was performed. An Agilent 2100 Bioanalyzer and agarose gel were used to assess RNA quality, and a NanoDrop 2000 was used to measure RNA concentration. V and J lose 4 bases and 6 bases, and a span of 18 bases separates them. The CDR3 numbers 15 residues from cysteine through phenylalanine. The CDR3 DNA has 45 bases and is translated from base 1. Reading the germline V gene gives CDR1 SNHLY and CDR2 FYNNEI.

This clonotype appeared many times. Its antigen target is currently unknown. No base qualities exist here, and no much larger clone lies one base off it. Library prep was done by multiplex PCR. TCRdb names Illumina HiSeq 4000 as the instrument used. CDR3 regions were amplified by Arm-PCR with iRepertoire HTBI primers to construct TCR beta libraries. Gel purification was performed on PCR products prior to sequencing. The source study handled its data this way. Gene usage analysis of CDR3 amino acid clonotypes relied on the roughly 67 TRBV and about 15 TRBJ segments identified across samples. COPE and FqMerger were used to merge filtered high-quality paired reads into contigs. BLAST was used to align contigs to the IMGT TRBV, TRBD and TRBJ reference genes, and CDR3 was defined following IMGT. Any clonotype with a frequency above 0.1% was classified as a highly expanded clone. Repertoire diversity was measured by Shannon entropy, and V-J evenness by the Gini coefficient. A clonotype was considered public if more than one individual shared it. Using fastp trimming at Q25 and MiXCR clonotype assembly, TCRdb reanalyzed the public sequencing data and kept in-frame beta chains. Every CDR3 protein is listed once, alongside the most common genes and DNA of its rows. TCRdb's processing, not the study's, gives the V and J calls here. The sample table shows more than 450,000 distinct CDR3 sequences, and 12% are seen once. The ten largest clones represent about 8.9% of the sample.

The data were also submitted as part of a second study, on T cells in Graves' hyperthyroidism and ophthalmopathy. In that second paper, the authors write: A patient counted as having stable Graves' hyperthyroidism if no progression to ophthalmopathy occurred over 18 months of follow-up. Hyperthyroidism patients were aged 18 to 65 years and newly diagnosed, with disease duration of less than 2 months. Any patient with an uncontrolled infection, another autoimmune disease, pregnancy or lactation was excluded. Clinical symptoms, serum thyroxine and TRAb, thyroid ultrasound, and orbital computed tomography formed the basis for the diagnoses. The first round of RT-PCR for the TCR CDR3 was performed with the HTBI primer set and the Qiagen OneStep RT-PCR kit. Most expanded thyroid clonotypes (frequency above 0.001) were also detected in blood, a finding suggesting that blood repertoires may reflect thyroid immune responses. In cross-validation, a model built on a 13 V-J signature told ophthalmopathy apart from stable hyperthyroidism with approximately 91% sensitivity and about 81% specificity, and in testing the same model reached 80%/75%. In validation, the model predicted progression to ophthalmopathy with 65% to 71% sensitivity and approximately 74% specificity, a median of roughly seven months before onset. To identify TCR V-J signatures that set the groups apart, the researchers used a discovery cohort of 100 patients, made up of about 44 with Graves' ophthalmopathy and about 55 with stable Graves' hyperthyroidism. An independent validation cohort of some 18 hyperthyroidism patients and approximately 16 patients who later progressed to ophthalmopathy tested prospective prediction of ophthalmopathy. The roughly 100 discovery patients were divided at random into training and test sets in a 7:3 ratio. Thyroid tissue and blood T-cell repertoires from about six Graves' hyperthyroidism patients were also compared in the study. Following sampling, methimazole starting at 30 mg daily was given to hyperthyroidism patients, and high-dose intravenous methylprednisolone was given to ophthalmopathy patients. A second multiplex PCR round built the libraries, followed by size selection and purification. Paired-end sequencing of the libraries was performed with 100 bp reads on an Illumina HiSeq2000. SOAPnuke was used to process the raw data, throwing out any read that contained adapters or uncalled bases, had a mean Phred below 15, or lacked an exact constant-primer or identifier match. High-quality paired reads were merged with COPE v1.2.5, and unique nucleotide sequences were defined as clonotypes. MiTCR v1.1 was used to align the clonotypes against IMGT TRBV, TRBD and TRBJ reference segments. The analysis included only V-J combinations with a frequency above 0.0001, which together covered 99% to 99.2% of the repertoires. The TCS score was defined as F50 (clonal expansion) divided by E x V (chaos), with BLOSUM62-based TCRdist calculated between CDR3 peptides within each V-J. Welch's t-statistics and random forest reduced 450 to 600 V-J features to about 13, which were used in a naive Bayes classifier (R e1071). No statistical method was used to fix the sample size in advance, and group allocation was not hidden from the investigators. The paper reports TCR Vbeta CDR3 sequencing of fewer than 150 peripheral blood samples: some 44 ophthalmopathy, about 75 hyperthyroidism and approximately 17 progressor patients.

This chain is built from TRBV2 and TRBJ1-1; the D gene identity is not certain. This clonotype originated in a woman aged 30 to 39 with Graves disease. Donor details come from another sample of the same person, matched by shared clones. The sequencing here drew on peripheral blood mononuclear cells (PBMCs), taken at new diagnosis, from a patient treated with antithyroid drugs. The nucleotide sequence reads TGTGCCAGCAGTGCCTACGCGGGGTTGCGTGCTGAAGCTTTCTTT. Its protein reads: CASSAYAGLRAEAFF.